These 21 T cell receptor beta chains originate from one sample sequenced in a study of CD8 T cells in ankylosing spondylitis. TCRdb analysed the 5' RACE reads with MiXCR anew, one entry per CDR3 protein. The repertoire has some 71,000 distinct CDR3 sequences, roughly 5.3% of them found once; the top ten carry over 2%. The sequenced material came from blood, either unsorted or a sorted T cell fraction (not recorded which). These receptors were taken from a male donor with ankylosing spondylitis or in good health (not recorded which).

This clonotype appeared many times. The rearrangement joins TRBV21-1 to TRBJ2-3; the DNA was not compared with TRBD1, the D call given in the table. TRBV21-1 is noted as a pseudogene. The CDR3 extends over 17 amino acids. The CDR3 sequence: CASSNRTTGDNLPKQYF. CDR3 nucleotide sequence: TGTGCCAGCAGCAATCGAACTACAGGGGACAACCTTCCAAAGCAGTATTTT.

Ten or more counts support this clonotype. The CDR3: CASSLGAGRGEGYTF. The CDR3 DNA reads TGTGCCAGCAGCTTAGGGGCTGGAAGAGGGGAGGGCTACACCTTC. This chain links TRBV7-9 with TRBJ1-2, with a tentative D call TRBD1 (5 bases). This CDR3 region has 15 residues. V lost 1 base, J lost 8 bases, and 17 bases lay in between. In germline, CDR1 is SEHNR, CDR2 FQNEAQ (reference sequence).

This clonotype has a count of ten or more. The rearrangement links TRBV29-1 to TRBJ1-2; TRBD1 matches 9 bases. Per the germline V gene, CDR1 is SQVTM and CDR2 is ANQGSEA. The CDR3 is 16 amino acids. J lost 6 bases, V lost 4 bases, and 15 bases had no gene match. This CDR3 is CSVVETGGRVLDGYTF. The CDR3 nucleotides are TGCAGCGTTGTTGAGACAGGGGGGAGGGTACTTGATGGCTACACCTTC.

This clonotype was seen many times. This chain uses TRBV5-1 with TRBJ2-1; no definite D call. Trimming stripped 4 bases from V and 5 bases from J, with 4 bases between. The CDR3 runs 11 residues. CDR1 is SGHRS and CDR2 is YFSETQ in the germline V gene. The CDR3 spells CASSGDNEQFF. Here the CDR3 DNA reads TGCGCCAGCAGCGGCGACAATGAGCAGTTCTTC.

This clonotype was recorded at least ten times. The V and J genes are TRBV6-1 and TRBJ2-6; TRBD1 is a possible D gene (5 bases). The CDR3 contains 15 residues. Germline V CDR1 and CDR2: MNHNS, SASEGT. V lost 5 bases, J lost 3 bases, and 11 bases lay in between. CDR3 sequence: CASSPGLVGANVLTF. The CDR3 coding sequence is TGTGCCAGCAGTCCAGGGTTAGTTGGGGCCAACGTCCTGACTTTC.

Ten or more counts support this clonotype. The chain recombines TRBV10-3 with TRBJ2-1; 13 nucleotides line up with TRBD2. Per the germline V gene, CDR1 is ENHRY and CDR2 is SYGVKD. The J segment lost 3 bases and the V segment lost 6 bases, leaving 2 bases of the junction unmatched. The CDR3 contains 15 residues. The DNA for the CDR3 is TGTGCCATCAGCGGGACTAGCGGGGACTACAATGAGCAGTTCTTC. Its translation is CAISGTSGDYNEQFF.

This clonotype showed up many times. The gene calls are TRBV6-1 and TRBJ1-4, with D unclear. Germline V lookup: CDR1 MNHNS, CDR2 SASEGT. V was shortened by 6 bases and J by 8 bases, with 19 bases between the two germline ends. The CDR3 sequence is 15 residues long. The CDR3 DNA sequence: TGTGCCAGCAGCCCTGTGGGTGGACGGTTAGAAAAACTGTTTTTT. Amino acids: CASSPVGGRLEKLFF.

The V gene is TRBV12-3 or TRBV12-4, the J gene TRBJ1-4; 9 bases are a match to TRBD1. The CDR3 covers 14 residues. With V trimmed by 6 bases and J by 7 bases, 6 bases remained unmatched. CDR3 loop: CASRNTGGGEKLFF. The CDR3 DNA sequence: TGTGCCAGCAGAAACACAGGGGGCGGTGAAAAACTGTTTTTT.

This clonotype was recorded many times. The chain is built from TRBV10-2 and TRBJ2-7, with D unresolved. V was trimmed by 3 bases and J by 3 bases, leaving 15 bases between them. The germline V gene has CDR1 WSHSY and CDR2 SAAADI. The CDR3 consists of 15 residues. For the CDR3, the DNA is TGCGCCAGCAGTGACTTGCCTCGAGAGGTCTACGAGCAGTACTTC. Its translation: CASSDLPREVYEQYF.

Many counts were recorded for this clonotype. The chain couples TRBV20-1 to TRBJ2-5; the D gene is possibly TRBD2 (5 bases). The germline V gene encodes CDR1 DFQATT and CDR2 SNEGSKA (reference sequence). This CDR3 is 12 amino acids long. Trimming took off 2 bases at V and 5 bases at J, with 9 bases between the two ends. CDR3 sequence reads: CSARRGRETQYF. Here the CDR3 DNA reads TGCAGTGCTAGACGGGGTAGGGAGACCCAGTACTTC.

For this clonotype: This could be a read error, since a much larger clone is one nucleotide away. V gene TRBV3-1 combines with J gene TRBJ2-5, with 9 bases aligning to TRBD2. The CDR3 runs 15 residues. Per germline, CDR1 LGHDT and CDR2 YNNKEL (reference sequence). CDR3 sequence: CAGSLLAGSQETQYF. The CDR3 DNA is TGTGCCGGCAGCCTCCTAGCGGGGAGCCAAGAGACCCAGTACTTC.

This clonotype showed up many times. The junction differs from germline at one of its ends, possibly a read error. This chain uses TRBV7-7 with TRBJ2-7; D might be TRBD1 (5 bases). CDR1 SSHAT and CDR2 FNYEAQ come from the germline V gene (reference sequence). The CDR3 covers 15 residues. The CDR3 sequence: CASSLSAGPSYEQYF. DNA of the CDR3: TGTGCTAGCAGCTTATCCGCAGGGCCTTCCTACGAGCAGTACTTC.

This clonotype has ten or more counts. This CDR3 is CASSPRQGKNTGELFF. The CDR3 bases are TGTGCCAGCAGCCCCCGACAGGGGAAGAACACCGGGGAGCTGTTTTTT. V and J are TRBV5-6 and TRBJ2-2; 8 bases are a match to TRBD1. This CDR3 region has 16 residues. V gave up 4 bases and J gave up 1 base; unmatched junction bases: 6. Germline CDR1 reads SGHDT; CDR2 reads YYEEEE.

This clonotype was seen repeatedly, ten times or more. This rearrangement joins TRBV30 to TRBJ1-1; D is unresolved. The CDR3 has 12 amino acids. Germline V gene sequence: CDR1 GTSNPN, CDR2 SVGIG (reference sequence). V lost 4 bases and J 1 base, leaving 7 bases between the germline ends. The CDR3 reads CAWITANTEAFF. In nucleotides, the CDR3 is TGTGCCTGGATCACAGCGAACACTGAAGCTTTCTTT.

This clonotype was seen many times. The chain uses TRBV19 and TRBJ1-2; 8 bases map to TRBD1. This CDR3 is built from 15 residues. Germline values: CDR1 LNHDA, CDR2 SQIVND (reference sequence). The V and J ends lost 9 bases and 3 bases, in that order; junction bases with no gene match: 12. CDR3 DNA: TGTGCCAGCCGGCGAGCAGGGGGCGAGGACTATGGCTACACCTTC. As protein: CASRRAGGEDYGYTF.

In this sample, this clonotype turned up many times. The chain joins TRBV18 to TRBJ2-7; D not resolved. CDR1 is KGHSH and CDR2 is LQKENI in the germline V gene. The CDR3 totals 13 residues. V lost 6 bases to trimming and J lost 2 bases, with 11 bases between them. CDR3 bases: TGTGCCAGCTCTTCGGGCAGGACCTACGAGCAGTACTTC. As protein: CASSSGRTYEQYF. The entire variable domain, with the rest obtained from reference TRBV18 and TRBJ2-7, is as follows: NAGVMQNPRHLVRRRGQEARLRCSPMKGHSHVYWYRQLPEEGLKFMVYLQKENIIDESGMPKERFSAEFPKEGPSILRIQQVVRGDSAAYFCASSSGRTYEQYFGPGTRLTVT.

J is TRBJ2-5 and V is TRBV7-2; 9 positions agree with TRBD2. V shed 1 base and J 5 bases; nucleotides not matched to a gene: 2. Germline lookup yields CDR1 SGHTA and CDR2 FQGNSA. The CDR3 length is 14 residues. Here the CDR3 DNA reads TGTGCCAGCAGCTTAGGACTAGCGGCTGAGACCCAGTACTTC. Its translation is CASSLGLAAETQYF. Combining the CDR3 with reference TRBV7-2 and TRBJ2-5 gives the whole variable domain GAGVSQSPSNKVTEKGKDVELRCDPISGHTALYWYRQSLGQGLEFLIYFQGNSAPDKSGLPSDRFSAERTGGSVSTLTIQRTQQEDSAVYLCASSLGLAAETQYFGPGTRLLVL.

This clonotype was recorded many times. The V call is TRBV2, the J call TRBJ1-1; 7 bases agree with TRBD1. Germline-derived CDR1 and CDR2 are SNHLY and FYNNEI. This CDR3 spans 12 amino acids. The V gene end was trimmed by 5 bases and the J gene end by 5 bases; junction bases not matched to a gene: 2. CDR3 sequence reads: CASSLTGTEAFF. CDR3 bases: TGTGCCAGCAGTCTGACAGGGACTGAAGCTTTCTTT.

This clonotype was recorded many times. The CDR3 region is CASSLDRDNEQFF. CDR3 DNA sequence: TGTGCCAGCAGCTTGGACAGGGACAATGAGCAGTTCTTC. The chain employs TRBV7-2 and TRBJ2-1; 8 bases are a match to TRBD1. The CDR3 consists of 13 residues. Germline V gives CDR1 SGHTA, CDR2 FQGNSA. The trim removed 3 bases at V and 5 bases at J, leaving 0 bases unmatched.

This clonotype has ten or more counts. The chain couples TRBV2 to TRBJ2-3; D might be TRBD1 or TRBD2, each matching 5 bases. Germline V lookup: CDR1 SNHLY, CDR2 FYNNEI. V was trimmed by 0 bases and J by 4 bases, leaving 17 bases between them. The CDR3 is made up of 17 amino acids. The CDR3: CASSEAGPLPHADTQYF. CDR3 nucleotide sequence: TGTGCCAGCAGTGAAGCGGGACCCTTACCGCATGCAGATACGCAGTATTTT.

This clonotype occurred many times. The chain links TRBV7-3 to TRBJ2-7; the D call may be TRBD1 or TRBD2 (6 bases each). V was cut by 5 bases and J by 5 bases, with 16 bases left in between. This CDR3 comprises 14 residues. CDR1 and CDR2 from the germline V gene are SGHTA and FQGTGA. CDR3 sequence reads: CASSHGGRWDEQYF. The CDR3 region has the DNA TGTGCCAGCAGCCACGGGGGCAGGTGGGACGAGCAGTACTTC.